The 17 T cell receptor beta chains reported below all come from one sample, sequenced in a study of blood T cell repertoires in COVID-19. Method: immunoSEQ multiplex PCR; TCRdb's copy keeps in-frame clones and lacks some. The data contain 100,000 to 120,000 clones, roughly four fifths of them seen just once; the ten biggest clones take up approximately 16%. Sample: peripheral blood. The receptors were gathered from a woman in her sixties or seventies with acute or convalescent COVID-19.

J is TRBJ1-5 and V is TRBV2; D remains ambiguous. The length of the CDR3 is 13 residues. V gave up 8 bases and J gave up 1 base, with 9 bases separating them. Germline CDR1 reads SNHLY; CDR2 reads FYNNEI. CDR3 sequence (DNA): TGTGCCAGCGCTTCAGAAAGCAATCAGCCCCAGCATTTT. Translated, it gives CASASESNQPQHF.

This clone was seen just once. The chain uses TRBV6-4 and TRBJ1-2, with D possibly TRBD1 on 6 matching bases. V lost 1 base and J 0 bases, leaving 9 bases between the germline ends. CDR3 length: 15 amino acids. The germline V gene has CDR1 MRHNA and CDR2 SNTAGT. The CDR3 bases are TGTGCCAGCAGTGACTTGGCAGGGGCTAACTATGGCTACACCTTC. Its protein product is CASSDLAGANYGYTF.

This clone was detected once. The chain uses TRBV3-1 (or the pseudogene TRBV3-2) and TRBJ2-7; 8 bases agree with TRBD1. The CDR3 contains 14 residues. Germline V gene sequence: CDR1 LGHDT, CDR2 YNNKEL (reference sequence). V dropped 1 base and J dropped 11; count of bases not matched to a gene: 10. CDR3 amino acids: CASSQGGDRGSEYF. CDR3 sequence (DNA): TGTGCCAGCAGCCAAGGGGGAGACAGGGGTTCTGAGTACTTC.

About this clone itself: A read error may account for a junction end that differs from germline. This chain links TRBV5-4 with TRBJ2-7, with D maybe TRBD1 (5 bases). This CDR3 has 14 amino acids. Germline loops: CDR1 SGHNT, CDR2 YYREEE (reference sequence). The CDR3 reads CASSLYGASHEQYF. DNA of the CDR3: TGTGCCAGCAGCTTGTATGGGGCCTCCCACGAGCAGTACTTC.

This sequence joins TRBV9 and TRBJ1-1; 8 nucleotides line up with TRBD1. Germline lookup yields CDR1 SGDLS and CDR2 YYNGEE. The V and J ends lost 3 bases and 5 bases, in that order; junction bases with no gene match: 9. This CDR3 is 15 amino acids long. CDR3 sequence: CASSAHTGGITEAFF. CDR3 sequence (DNA): TGTGCCAGCAGCGCCCATACAGGGGGTATAACTGAAGCTTTCTTT.

The J gene is TRBJ2-7, the V gene TRBV5-4, with 8 bases matching TRBD1. CDR3 length: 13 residues. Germline lookup yields CDR1 SGHNT and CDR2 YYREEE (reference sequence). The trim removed 1 base at V and 5 bases at J, leaving 2 bases unmatched. CDR3 in amino acids: CASSLPGGDEQYF. The CDR3 coding sequence is TGTGCCAGCAGCTTGCCAGGGGGCGACGAGCAGTACTTC.

The gene calls are TRBV7-6 and TRBJ2-7; 7 bases align to TRBD1. Germline-derived CDR1 and CDR2 are SGHVS and FNYEAQ. The V segment lost 5 bases and the J segment 2 bases; nucleotides outside the gene matches: 6. This CDR3 has 14 amino acids. The CDR3 loop reads CASSHEGGAYEQYF. DNA for the CDR3: TGTGCCAGCAGCCACGAAGGGGGCGCCTACGAGCAGTACTTC.

This rearrangement joins TRBV7-9 to TRBJ1-2; the match to TRBD1 covers 7 bases. The length of the CDR3 is 15 residues. V lost 4 bases to trimming and J lost 4 bases; unmatched junction nucleotides: 9. The germline V gene has CDR1 SEHNR and CDR2 FQNEAQ (reference sequence). CDR3 coding DNA: TGTGCCAGCAGCTCCCCTCGGACAGGTCTCTATGGCTACACCTTC. This translates into CASSSPRTGLYGYTF.

This sequence joins TRBV6-6 and TRBJ1-5; D is perhaps TRBD1 (5 bases). V dropped 0 bases and J dropped 8 bases, with 8 bases sitting between them. This CDR3 region has 13 residues. Germline lookup yields CDR1 MNHNY and CDR2 SVGAGI (reference sequence). Here the CDR3 DNA reads TGTGCCAGCAGTTACTCGGGGGGGGAGCCCCAGCATTTT. Residues: CASSYSGGEPQHF.

The chain carries TRBV7-2 and TRBJ2-7; TRBD2 matches at 7 bases. CDR1 and CDR2 from the germline V gene are SGHTA and FQGNSA. J was trimmed by 3 bases and V by 5 bases; bases with no gene match: 7. The CDR3 is 14 residues long. The CDR3 protein is CASSASGGYYEQYF. DNA of the CDR3: TGTGCCAGCAGCGCGTCGGGGGGTTACTACGAGCAGTACTTC.

This clone occurred once. CDR3 bases: TGTGCCAGCAAAGCAGGGACAGGGGCGACAGCCGCCAAAAACATTCAGTACTTC. Protein product: CASKAGTGATAAKNIQYF. V is TRBV21-1 and J is TRBJ2-4; the listed D gene, TRBD1, was not tested against the DNA. TRBV21-1 is flagged as a pseudogene. The CDR3 contains 18 residues.

This clone was seen more than once but under ten times. CDR3 coding DNA: TGTGCCAGCAGCCAAGATTACGGGGTTGGGTACACCATATATTTT. Protein sequence: CASSQDYGVGYTIYF. The chain carries TRBV4-2 and TRBJ1-3, with unresolved D. Germline V gene sequence: CDR1 LGHNA, CDR2 YNFKEQ. Trimming removed 0 bases from V and 8 bases from J, with 14 bases in between. This CDR3 has 15 amino acids.

This clone was observed a single time. The junction shows a germline mismatch at one end, possibly a read error. V and J are TRBV7-7 and TRBJ2-7; TRBD1 agrees at 7 bases. This CDR3 is built from 14 residues. Germline lookup yields CDR1 SSHAT and CDR2 FNYEAQ (reference sequence). The chain's CDR3 is CASSLGDSSYEQYF. As DNA, the CDR3 is TGTGCTAGCAGCTTAGGGGACAGCTCCTACGAGCAGTACTTC.

This chain connects TRBV3-1 (or the pseudogene TRBV3-2) to TRBJ2-3, with TRBD2 matching 10 bases. The germline V gene encodes CDR1 LGHDT and CDR2 YNNKEL (reference sequence). This CDR3 contains 16 residues. V was pared by 3 bases and J by 0 bases, with 3 bases of the junction left unmatched. CDR3: CASSQTSGSSTDTQYF. CDR3 in DNA: TGTGCCAGCAGCCAGACTAGCGGGTCTAGCACAGATACGCAGTATTTT.

The genes are TRBV6-5 and TRBJ1-1; a weak D match, TRBD1 (5 bases). Germline-derived CDR1 and CDR2 are MNHEY and SVGAGI. The V and J ends lost 0 bases and 5 bases respectively, with 13 bases between them. The CDR3 has 15 residues. The CDR3 DNA is TGTGCCAGCAGTTACTCGTTGGGAGGGGTAACTGAAGCTTTCTTT. Amino acid sequence: CASSYSLGGVTEAFF.

This chain connects TRBV11-3 to TRBJ1-1, with D possibly being TRBD1 (5 bases). Trimming took off 5 bases at V and 8 bases at J, with 15 bases between the two ends. Germline lookup yields CDR1 SGHNT and CDR2 YENEEA. This CDR3 comprises 13 residues. The CDR3: CASSPARGWEAFF. The CDR3 bases are TGTGCCAGCAGCCCAGCTAGGGGCTGGGAAGCTTTCTTT.

V usage is TRBV27 and J usage is TRBJ2-5, with 12 bases that match TRBD1. V gave up 6 bases and J gave up 5 bases; unmatched junction bases: 10. The length of the CDR3 is 16 residues. Per the germline V gene, CDR1 is MNHEY and CDR2 is SMNVEV (reference sequence). In DNA, the CDR3 is TGTGCCAGCAGCCTCGCAGGGACAGGGGGCTGGGAGACCCAGTACTTC. This sequence encodes CASSLAGTGGWETQYF.